The sequence of this TCR beta chain was determined in a study of radiotherapy plus CTLA-4 blockade in lung cancer. Assay used: immunoSEQ multiplex PCR; TCRdb lists only in-frame clones, some missing. The data hold tens of thousands of clones, with approximately 81% observed a single time. Remarks on this clone: The antigen is unknown.

General study results and limits: Among blood TCR repertoires after radiotherapy plus ipilimumab, tumor-derived clones expanded.

There are 14 residues in the CDR3. Germline CDR1 reads SEHNR; CDR2 reads FQNEAQ (reference sequence). The ends lost 5 bases at V and 8 bases at J; junction bases unmatched: 4. This specimen was peripheral blood, taken from a patient treated with radiotherapy plus ipilimumab. The clonotype was recovered from a human donor with non-small cell lung cancer that progressed on radiotherapy plus ipilimumab. The chain carries TRBV7-9 and TRBJ2-1; 12 bases fit TRBD2. CDR3 in DNA: TGTGCCAGCAGCCGGGGACTAGCGGGCGATGAGCAGTTCTTC. This encodes CASSRGLAGDEQFF.